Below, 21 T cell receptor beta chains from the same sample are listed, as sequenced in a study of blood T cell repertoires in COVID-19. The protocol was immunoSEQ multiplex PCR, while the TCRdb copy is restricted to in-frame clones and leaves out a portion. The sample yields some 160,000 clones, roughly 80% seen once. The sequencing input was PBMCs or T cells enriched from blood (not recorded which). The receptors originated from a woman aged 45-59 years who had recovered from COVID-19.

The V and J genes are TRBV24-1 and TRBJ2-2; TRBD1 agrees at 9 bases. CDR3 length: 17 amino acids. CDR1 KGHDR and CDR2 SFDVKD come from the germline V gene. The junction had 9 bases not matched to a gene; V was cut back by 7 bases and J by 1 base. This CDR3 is CATRQGARGQNTGELFF. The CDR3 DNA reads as TGTGCCACCAGACAGGGGGCTAGGGGCCAGAACACCGGGGAGCTGTTTTTT.

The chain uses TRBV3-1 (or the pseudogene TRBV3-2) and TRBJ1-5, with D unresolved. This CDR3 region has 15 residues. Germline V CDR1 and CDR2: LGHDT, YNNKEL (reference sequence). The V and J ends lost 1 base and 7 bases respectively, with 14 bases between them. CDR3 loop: CASSQGGPGQQPQHF. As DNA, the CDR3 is TGTGCCAGCAGCCAAGGAGGGCCCGGCCAACAGCCCCAGCATTTT.

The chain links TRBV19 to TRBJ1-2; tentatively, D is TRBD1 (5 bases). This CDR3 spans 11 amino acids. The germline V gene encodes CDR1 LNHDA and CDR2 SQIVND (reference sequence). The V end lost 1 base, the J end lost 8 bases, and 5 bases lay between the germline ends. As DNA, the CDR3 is TGTGCCAGTAGTATAGGGGGCGGCTACACCTTC. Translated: CASSIGGGYTF.

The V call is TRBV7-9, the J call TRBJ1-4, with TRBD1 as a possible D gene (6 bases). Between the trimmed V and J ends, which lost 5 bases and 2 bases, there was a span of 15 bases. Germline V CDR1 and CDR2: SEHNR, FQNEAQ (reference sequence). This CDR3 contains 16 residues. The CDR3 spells CASSQKQGRTNEKLFF. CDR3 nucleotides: TGTGCCAGCAGCCAAAAACAGGGAAGGACTAATGAAAAACTGTTTTTT.

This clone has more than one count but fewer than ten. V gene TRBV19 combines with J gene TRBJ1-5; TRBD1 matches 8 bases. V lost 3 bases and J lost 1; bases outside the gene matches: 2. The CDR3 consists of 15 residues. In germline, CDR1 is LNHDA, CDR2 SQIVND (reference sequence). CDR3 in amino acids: CASSIYRGSNQPQHF. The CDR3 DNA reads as TGTGCCAGTAGTATCTACAGGGGGAGCAATCAGCCCCAGCATTTT.

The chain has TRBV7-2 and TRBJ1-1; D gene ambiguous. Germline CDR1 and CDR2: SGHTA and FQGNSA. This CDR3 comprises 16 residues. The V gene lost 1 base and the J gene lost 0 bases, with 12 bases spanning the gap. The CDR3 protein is CASSLDSGVVNTEAFF. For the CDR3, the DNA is TGTGCCAGCAGCTTAGACAGCGGGGTGGTGAACACTGAAGCTTTCTTT.

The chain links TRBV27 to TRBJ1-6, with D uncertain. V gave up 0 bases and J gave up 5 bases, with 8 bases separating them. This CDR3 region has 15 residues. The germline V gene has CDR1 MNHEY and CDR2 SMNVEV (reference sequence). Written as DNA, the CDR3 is TGTGCCAGCAGTTTATCGAGTCGGGATAATTCACCCCTCCACTTT. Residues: CASSLSSRDNSPLHF.

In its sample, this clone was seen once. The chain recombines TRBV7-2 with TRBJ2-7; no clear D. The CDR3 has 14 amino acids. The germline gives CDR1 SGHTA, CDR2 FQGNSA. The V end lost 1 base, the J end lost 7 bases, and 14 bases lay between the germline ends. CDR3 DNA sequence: TGTGCCAGCAGCTTAGAGGTCGCTACGGGTGAGCAGTACTTC. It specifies CASSLEVATGEQYF.

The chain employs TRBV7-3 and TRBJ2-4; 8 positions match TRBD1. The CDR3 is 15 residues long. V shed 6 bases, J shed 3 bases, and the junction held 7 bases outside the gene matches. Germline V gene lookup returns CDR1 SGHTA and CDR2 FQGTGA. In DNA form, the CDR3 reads TGTGCCAGCAGTTTGGACAGGGTCGGCAAAAACATTCAGTACTTC. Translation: CASSLDRVGKNIQYF.

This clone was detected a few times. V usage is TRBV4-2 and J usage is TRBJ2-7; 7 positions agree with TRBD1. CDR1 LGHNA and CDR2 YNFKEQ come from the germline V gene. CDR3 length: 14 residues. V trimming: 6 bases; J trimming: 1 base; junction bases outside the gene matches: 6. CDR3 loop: CASSPTGRSYEQYF. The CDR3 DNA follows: TGTGCCAGCAGTCCGACAGGGCGGTCCTACGAGCAGTACTTC.

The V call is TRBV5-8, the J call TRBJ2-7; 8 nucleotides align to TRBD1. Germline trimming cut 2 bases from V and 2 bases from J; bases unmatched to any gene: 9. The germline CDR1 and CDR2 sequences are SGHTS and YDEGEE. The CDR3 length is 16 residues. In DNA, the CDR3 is TGTGCCAGCAGCTTAGGGTACCAGGGGGCCGCCTACGAGCAGTACTTC. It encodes CASSLGYQGAAYEQYF.

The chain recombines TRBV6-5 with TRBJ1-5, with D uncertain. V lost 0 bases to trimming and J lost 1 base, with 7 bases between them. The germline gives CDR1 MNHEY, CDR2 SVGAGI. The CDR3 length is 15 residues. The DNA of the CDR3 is TGTGCCAGCAGTTACTCGTGGCCAAGCAATCAGCCCCAGCATTTT. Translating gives CASSYSWPSNQPQHF.

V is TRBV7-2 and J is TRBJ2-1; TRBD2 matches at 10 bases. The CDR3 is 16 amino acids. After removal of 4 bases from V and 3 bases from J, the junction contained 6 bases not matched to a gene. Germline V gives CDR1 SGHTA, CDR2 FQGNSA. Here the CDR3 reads CASSWGGLAVYNEQFF. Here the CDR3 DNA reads TGTGCCAGCAGCTGGGGAGGACTAGCGGTCTACAATGAGCAGTTCTTC. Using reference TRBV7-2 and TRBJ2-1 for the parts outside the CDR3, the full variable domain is GAGVSQSPSNKVTEKGKDVELRCDPISGHTALYWYRQSLGQGLEFLIYFQGNSAPDKSGLPSDRFSAERTGGSVSTLTIQRTQQEDSAVYLCASSWGGLAVYNEQFFGPGTRLTVL.

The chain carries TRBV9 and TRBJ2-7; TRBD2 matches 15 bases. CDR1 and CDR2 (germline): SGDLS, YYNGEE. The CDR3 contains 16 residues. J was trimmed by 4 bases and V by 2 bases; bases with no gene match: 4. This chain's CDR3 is CASSVGLAGGRYEQYF. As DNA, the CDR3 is TGTGCCAGCAGCGTCGGACTAGCGGGAGGGCGATACGAGCAGTACTTC.

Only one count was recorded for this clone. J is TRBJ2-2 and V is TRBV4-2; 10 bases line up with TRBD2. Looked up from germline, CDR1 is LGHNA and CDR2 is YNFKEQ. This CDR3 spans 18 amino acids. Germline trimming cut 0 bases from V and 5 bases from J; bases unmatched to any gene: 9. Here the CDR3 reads CASSQDFSSGGYTGELFF. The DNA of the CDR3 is TGTGCCAGCAGCCAAGATTTCTCTAGCGGGGGTTATACCGGGGAGCTGTTTTTT.

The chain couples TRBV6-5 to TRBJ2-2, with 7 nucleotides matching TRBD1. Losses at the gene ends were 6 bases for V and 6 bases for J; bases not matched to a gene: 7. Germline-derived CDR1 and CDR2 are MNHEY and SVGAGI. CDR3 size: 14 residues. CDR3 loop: CASREGAQAGELFF. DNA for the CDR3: TGTGCCAGCAGAGAGGGGGCGCAGGCCGGGGAGCTGTTTTTT.

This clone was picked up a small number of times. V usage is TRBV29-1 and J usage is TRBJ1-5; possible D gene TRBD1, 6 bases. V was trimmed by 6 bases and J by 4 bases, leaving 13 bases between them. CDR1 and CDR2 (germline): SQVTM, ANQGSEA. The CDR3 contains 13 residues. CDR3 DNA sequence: TGCAGCGTAACCCAGGGGCTTAATCAGCCCCAGCATTTT. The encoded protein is CSVTQGLNQPQHF.

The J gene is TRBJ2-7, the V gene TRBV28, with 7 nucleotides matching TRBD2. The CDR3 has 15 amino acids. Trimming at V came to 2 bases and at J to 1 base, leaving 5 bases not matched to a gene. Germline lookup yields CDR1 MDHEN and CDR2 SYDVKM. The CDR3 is CASSLDPGGSYEQYF. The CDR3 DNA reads TGTGCCAGCAGTTTAGACCCCGGGGGGTCCTACGAGCAGTACTTC.

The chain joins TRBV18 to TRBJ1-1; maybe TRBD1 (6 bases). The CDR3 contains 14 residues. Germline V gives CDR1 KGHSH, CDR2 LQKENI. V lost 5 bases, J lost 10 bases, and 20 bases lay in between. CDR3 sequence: CASSRDTVDPGAFF. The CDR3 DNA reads TGTGCCAGCTCAAGGGACACGGTTGACCCTGGAGCTTTCTTT.

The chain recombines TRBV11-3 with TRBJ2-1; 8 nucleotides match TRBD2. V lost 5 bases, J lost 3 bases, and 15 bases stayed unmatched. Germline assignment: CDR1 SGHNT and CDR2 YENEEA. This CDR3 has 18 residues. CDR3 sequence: CASSHAPPGLGYYNEQFF. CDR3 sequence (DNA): TGTGCCAGCAGCCATGCCCCACCGGGACTAGGTTACTACAATGAGCAGTTCTTC.

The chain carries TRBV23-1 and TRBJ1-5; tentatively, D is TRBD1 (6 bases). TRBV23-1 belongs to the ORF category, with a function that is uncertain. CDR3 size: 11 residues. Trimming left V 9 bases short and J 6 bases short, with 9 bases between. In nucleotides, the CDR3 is TGCGCCAGGGGGGGGGCTCAGCCCCAGCATTTT. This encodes CARGGAQPQHF.